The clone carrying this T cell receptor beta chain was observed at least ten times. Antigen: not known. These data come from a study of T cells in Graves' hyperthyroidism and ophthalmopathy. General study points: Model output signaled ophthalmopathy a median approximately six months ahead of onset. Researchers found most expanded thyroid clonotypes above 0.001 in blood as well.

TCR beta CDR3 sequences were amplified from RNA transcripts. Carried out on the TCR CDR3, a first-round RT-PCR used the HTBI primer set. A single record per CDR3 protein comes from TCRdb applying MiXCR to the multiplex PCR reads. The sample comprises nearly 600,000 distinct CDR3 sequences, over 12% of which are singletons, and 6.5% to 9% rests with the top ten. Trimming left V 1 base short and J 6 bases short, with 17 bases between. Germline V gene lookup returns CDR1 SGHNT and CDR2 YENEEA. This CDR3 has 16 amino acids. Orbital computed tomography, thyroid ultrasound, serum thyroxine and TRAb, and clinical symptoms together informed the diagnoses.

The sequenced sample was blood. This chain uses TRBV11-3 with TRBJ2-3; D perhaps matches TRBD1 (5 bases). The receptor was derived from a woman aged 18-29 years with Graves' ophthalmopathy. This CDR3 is CASSLGTLDTMDTQYF. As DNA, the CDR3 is TGTGCCAGCAGCTTAGGGACACTGGATACGATGGATACGCAGTATTTT.